The clone carrying this T cell receptor (beta chain) turned up a few times. Its antigen remains unknown. The sequence runs out 3 residues before the end of the CDR3; the remainder is reconstructed from the germline J gene. The table came from immunoSEQ multiplex PCR; TCRdb's copy has only in-frame clones and leaves some out. The sample is made up of roughly 40,000 clones, none counted only once. These data are taken from a study of T cell clonality in common variable immunodeficiency. Study observations and caveats: CVID patient heterogeneity limited repertoire-clinical complication correlations.

Germline V lookup: CDR1 SGHVS, CDR2 FQNEAQ. V shed 3 bases and J shed 4 bases, with 18 bases lying between them. The CDR3 has 16 residues. The chain employs TRBV7-8 and TRBJ1-2, with D uncertain. The specimen sequenced was peripheral blood mononuclear cells. This clonotype was sampled from a person aged 18 to 70 in good health. Partial CDR3 DNA: TGTGCCAGCAGCTTTGAAGTCTGGGCACTCCGCTATGGC. Amino acid sequence: CASSFEVWALRYG. The whole CDR3 protein is CASSFEVWALRYGYTF.